These T cell receptor beta chains were read from a single sample in a study of T cell responses to AZD1222 COVID-19 vaccine. The table came from immunoSEQ multiplex PCR; TCRdb's copy has only in-frame clones and leaves some out. The sample includes about 200,000 clones, 90% to 95% of them seen just once. The specimen was peripheral blood, collected 28 days after the second AZD1222 dose. The source of these receptors is an adult who received the AZD1222 COVID-19 vaccine. Each CDR3 is given without its conserved first and last residue. Fields, in order: V gene, J gene, CDR3 protein.

TRBV5-1	TRBJ1-3	ASSPRTESYGNTIY
TRBV18	TRBJ1-1	ASSPTIEGRTEAF
TRBV7-9	TRBJ2-7	ASSTHAMSSYEQY
TRBV10-3	TRBJ2-1	AISPPRGYNEQF
TRBV12-3/TRBV12-4	TRBJ2-1	ASSSSGNEQF
TRBV2	TRBJ2-2	ASSDFRGDTGELF
TRBV5-1	TRBJ1-2	ASSAPGPQSGYT
TRBV4-3	TRBJ1-1	ASSQDAVGTEAF
TRBV7-2	TRBJ2-5	ASIPVRGGETQY
TRBV19	TRBJ1-4	ASSIDLDEKLF
TRBV7-8	TRBJ2-7	ASSLRAEQY
TRBV2	TRBJ2-2	ASRGTGGIGELF
TRBV4-3	TRBJ2-4	ASSQGGSADIQY
TRBV7-9	TRBJ2-5	ASSLATRSQETQY
TRBV27	TRBJ2-7	ASSLGSAGGYEQY